This paragraph covers one T cell receptor beta chain sequence. Antigen specificity is unknown. The TCR beta libraries were generated through quantitative 5'-RACE incorporating molecular barcodes. TCRdb redid the calling of the 5' RACE reads with MiXCR, one entry per CDR3 protein. The sample consists of under 300,000 distinct CDR3 sequences, around 11% of them appearing once. The sample belongs to a study of CD8 T cells in ankylosing spondylitis. V lost 7 bases, J lost 4 bases, and 12 bases stayed unmatched. This CDR3 region has 14 residues. Germline CDR1 SQVTM, CDR2 ANQGSEA. Study outcomes and limitations: Seemingly characteristic of ankylosing spondylitis blood was a TCR beta motif consisting of about 8 highly homologous variants. Clones tied to disease were said to be significantly enriched in matched ankylosing spondylitis synovial fluid.

The source of this sequence is a male donor with ankylosing spondylitis or in good health (not recorded which). Input material: blood, either unsorted or a sorted T cell fraction (not recorded which). The chain uses TRBV29-1 and TRBJ1-1; 7 bases fit TRBD1. CDR3 sequence reads: CSDSDRRFSTEAFF. The DNA for the CDR3 is TGCAGCGACTCGGACAGGAGGTTCAGCACTGAAGCTTTCTTT.